This TCR beta chain comes out of a study of regulatory T cells in long-lasting Graves disease. Through Arm-PCR of CDR3 regions and iRepertoire HTBI primers, TCR beta libraries were built. A single record per CDR3 protein comes from TCRdb applying MiXCR to the multiplex PCR reads. The sample holds about 660,000 distinct CDR3 sequences, approximately 29% seen once. The junction had 6 bases not matched to a gene; V was cut back by 7 bases and J by 7 bases. The V gene's germline CDR1 is MDHEN and CDR2 SYDVKM. CDR3 length: 12 amino acids. The table lists this clonotype with many counts. Its antigen is unknown. Indicated time point: persistent/refractory GD, antithyroid drugs over 5 years with positive TRAb. Scientists built the TCR library using RNA that was extracted from PBMCs. Points from the study as a whole: Sampling was limited to peripheral blood rather than thyroid tissue. Patients with persistent Graves' had lower TCR diversity than newly diagnosed patients. TRBV28, TRBJ1-2 and TRBJ2-5 emerged as the favored segments in persistent disease.

The chain couples TRBV28 to TRBJ1-2; 7 bases fit TRBD1. The clonotype was recovered from a female donor with Graves disease. Sequencing was performed on peripheral blood mononuclear cells (PBMCs), taken when the disease was refractory, from a patient treated with antithyroid drugs. The CDR3, as DNA: TGTGCCAGCATTGAGGGGGCGGGTGGCTACACCTTC. This encodes CASIEGAGGYTF.